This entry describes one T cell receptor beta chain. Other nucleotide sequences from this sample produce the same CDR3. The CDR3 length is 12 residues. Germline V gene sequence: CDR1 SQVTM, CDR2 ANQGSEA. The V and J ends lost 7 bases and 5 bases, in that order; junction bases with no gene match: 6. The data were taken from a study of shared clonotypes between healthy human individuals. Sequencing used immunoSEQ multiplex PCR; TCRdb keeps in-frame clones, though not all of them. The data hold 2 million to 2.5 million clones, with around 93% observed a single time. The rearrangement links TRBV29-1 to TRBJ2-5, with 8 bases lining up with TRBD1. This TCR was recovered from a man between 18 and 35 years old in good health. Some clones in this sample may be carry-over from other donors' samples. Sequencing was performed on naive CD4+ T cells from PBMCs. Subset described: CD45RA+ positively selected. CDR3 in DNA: TGCAGCGCCGACAGGGGTGGGGAGACCCAGTACTTC. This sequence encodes CSADRGGETQYF.